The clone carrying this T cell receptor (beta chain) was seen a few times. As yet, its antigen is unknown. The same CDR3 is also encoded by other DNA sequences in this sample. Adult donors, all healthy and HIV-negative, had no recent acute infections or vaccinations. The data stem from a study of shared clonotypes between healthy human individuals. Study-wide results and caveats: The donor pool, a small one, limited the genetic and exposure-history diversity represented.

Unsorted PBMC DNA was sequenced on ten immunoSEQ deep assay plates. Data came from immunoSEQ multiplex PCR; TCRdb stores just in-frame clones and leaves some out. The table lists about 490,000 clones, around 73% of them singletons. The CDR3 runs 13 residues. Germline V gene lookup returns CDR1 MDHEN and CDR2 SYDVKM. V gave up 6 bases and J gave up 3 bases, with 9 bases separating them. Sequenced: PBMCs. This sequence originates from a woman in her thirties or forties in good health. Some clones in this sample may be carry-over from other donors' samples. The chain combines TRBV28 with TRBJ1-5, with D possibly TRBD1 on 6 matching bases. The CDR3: CASSRTVNQPQHF. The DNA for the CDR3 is TGTGCCAGCAGCCGGACAGTCAATCAGCCCCAGCATTTT.